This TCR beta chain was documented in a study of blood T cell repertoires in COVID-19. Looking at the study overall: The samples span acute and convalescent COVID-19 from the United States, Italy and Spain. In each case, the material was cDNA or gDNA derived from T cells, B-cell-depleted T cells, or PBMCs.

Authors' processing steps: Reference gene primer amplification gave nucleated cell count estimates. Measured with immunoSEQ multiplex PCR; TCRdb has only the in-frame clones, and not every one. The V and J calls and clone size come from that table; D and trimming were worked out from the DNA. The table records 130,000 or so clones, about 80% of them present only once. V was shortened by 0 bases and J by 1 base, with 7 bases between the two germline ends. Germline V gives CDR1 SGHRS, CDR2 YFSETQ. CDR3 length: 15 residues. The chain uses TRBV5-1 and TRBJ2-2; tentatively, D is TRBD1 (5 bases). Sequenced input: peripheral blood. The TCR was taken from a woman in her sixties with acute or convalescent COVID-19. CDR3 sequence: CASSLGTQNTGELFF. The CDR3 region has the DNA TGCGCCAGCAGCTTGGGGACACAGAACACCGGGGAGCTGTTTTTT.